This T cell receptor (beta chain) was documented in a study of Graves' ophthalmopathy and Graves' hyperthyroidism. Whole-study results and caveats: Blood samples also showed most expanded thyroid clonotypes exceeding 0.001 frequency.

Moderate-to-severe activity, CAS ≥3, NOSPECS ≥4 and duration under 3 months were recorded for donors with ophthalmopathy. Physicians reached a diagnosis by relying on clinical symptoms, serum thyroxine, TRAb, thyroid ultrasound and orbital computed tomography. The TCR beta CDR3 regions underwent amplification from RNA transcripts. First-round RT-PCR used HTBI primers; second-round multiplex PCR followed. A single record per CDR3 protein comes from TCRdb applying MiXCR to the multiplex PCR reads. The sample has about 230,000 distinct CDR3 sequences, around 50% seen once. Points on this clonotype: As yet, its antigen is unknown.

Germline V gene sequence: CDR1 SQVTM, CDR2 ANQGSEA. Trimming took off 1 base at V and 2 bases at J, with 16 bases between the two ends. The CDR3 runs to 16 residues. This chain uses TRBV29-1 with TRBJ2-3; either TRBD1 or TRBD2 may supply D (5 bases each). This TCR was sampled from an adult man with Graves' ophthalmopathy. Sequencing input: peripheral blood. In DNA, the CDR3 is TGCAGCGTTGAAGGGCAGGGTAGTGGGACCACAGATACGCAGTATTTT. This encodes CSVEGQGSGTTDTQYF.